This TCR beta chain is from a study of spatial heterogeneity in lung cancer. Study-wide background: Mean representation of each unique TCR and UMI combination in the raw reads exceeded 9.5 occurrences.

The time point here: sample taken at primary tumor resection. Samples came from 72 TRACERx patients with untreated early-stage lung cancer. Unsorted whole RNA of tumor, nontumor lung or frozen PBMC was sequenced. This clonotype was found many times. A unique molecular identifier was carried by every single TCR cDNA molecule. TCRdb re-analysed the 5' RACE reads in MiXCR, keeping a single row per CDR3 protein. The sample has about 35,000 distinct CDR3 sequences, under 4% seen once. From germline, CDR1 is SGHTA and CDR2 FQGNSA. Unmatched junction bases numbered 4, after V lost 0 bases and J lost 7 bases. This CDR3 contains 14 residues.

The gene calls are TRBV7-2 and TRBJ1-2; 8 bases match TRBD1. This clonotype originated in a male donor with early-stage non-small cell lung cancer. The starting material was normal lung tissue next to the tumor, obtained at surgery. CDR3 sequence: CASSLAQGATGYTF. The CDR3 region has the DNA TGTGCCAGCAGCTTAGCGCAGGGGGCCACTGGCTACACCTTC.